This is a list of T cell receptor beta chains from one sample in a study of regulatory T cells in long-lasting Graves disease. TCRdb re-called the multiplex PCR reads through MiXCR, storing one row per CDR3 protein. The sample lists 370,000 or so distinct CDR3 sequences; about a sixth were seen once. This sample also belongs to another study, concerning T cells in Graves' hyperthyroidism and ophthalmopathy.

Sequencing was performed on peripheral blood mononuclear cells (PBMCs), taken at new diagnosis, from a patient treated with antithyroid drugs. Every receptor here comes from a woman aged 18 to 35 with Graves disease. Each CDR3 is given with its conserved first and last residue. Each record gives: V gene, clone size, D gene, J gene, CDR3 protein, CDR3 DNA. A D gene is named only where the DNA matches it firmly. Expanded clones get a size class; other rows say once, few or many, or leave the size out.

TRBV20-1	NA	NA	TRBJ2-1	CSARAPSSYNEQFF	TGCAGTGCTAGAGCTCCAAGCTCCTACAATGAGCAGTTCTTC
TRBV30	few	TRBD2	TRBJ2-5	CAWSVPSGTQETQYF	TGTGCCTGGAGTGTACCTAGCGGCACCCAAGAGACCCAGTACTTC
TRBV5-4	few	NA	TRBJ1-5	CASSFSKLGMRGRLSNQPQHF	TGTGCCAGCAGCTTCAGTAAACTCGGGATGAGGGGGAGGCTGAGCAATCAGCCCCAGCATTTT
TRBV7-9	few	NA	TRBJ1-2	CASSLTGGYTF	TGTGCCAGCAGCTTAACAGGCGGCTACACCTTC
TRBV5-6	many	NA	TRBJ1-1	CASSWRRLSNTEAFF	TGTGCCAGCAGCTGGCGCAGGCTATCGAACACTGAAGCTTTCTTT
TRBV2	many	TRBD2	TRBJ2-2	CASMGLAGANTGELFF	TGTGCCAGCATGGGTCTAGCGGGAGCGAACACCGGGGAGCTGTTTTTT
TRBV28	NA	TRBD1	TRBJ1-4	CASQPGGENEKLFF	TGTGCCAGCCAACCAGGGGGAGAGAATGAAAAACTGTTTTTT
TRBV12-3/TRBV12-4	many	TRBD1	TRBJ1-6	CASSDRARNNSPLHF	TGTGCCAGCAGCGACAGGGCCCGGAATAATTCACCCCTCCACTTT
TRBV30	many	NA	TRBJ2-7	CAWLRDSREQYF	TGTGCCTGGTTACGGGACTCTAGAGAGCAGTACTTC
TRBV12-3/TRBV12-4	NA	NA	TRBJ2-1	CASSPQRSEQFF	TGTGCCAGCAGTCCACAGAGGAGTGAGCAGTTCTTC
TRBV20-1	NA	NA	TRBJ1-1	CSALPTGQTAFF	TGCAGTGCTCTCCCTACTGGACAAACGGCTTTCTTT
TRBV5-1	many	NA	TRBJ2-2	CASSLAQTLTGELFF	TGCGCCAGCAGCTTGGCCCAGACCCTCACCGGGGAGCTGTTTTTT
TRBV15	NA	TRBD1	TRBJ2-7	CATSRDRQGAYEQYF	TGTGCCACCAGCAGAGACCGTCAGGGGGCCTACGAGCAGTACTTC
TRBV9	many	TRBD2	TRBJ2-5	CASSVDPGGGLQETQYF	TGTGCCAGCAGCGTAGATCCGGGAGGAGGTCTACAAGAGACCCAGTACTTC
TRBV6-1	few	NA	TRBJ2-7	CASSEAFGGPTYEQYF	TGTGCCAGCAGTGAAGCTTTCGGGGGGCCTACTTACGAGCAGTACTTC
TRBV7-9	once	TRBD1	TRBJ1-2	CASSFLRQGRGRGKGEGYTF	TGTGCCAGCAGCTTCCTTCGACAGGGAAGGGGCAGGGGGAAAGGGGAAGGCTACACCTTC
TRBV3-1	many	TRBD2	TRBJ2-1	CASSQPGGNEQFF	TGTGCCAGCAGCCAACCGGGGGGCAATGAGCAGTTCTTC
TRBV6-2/TRBV6-3	NA	NA	TRBJ2-7	CASSPVRYEQYF	TGTGCCAGCAGTCCGGTGAGGTACGAGCAGTACTTC
TRBV9	NA	NA	TRBJ1-3	CASSVESGGNTIYF	TGTGCCAGCAGCGTAGAGTCCGGCGGAAACACCATATATTTT
TRBV13	NA	NA	TRBJ2-1	CASSLEAWNEQFF	TGTGCCAGCAGCTTAGAGGCGTGGAATGAGCAGTTCTTC
TRBV7-3	many	TRBD1	TRBJ1-2	CASSPGQEFGGYTF	TGTGCCAGCAGCCCGGGACAGGAGTTCGGTGGCTACACCTTC
TRBV5-4	few	NA	TRBJ2-5	CASSLVRVGQETQYF	TGTGCCAGCAGCTTAGTCAGGGTGGGCCAAGAGACCCAGTACTTC
TRBV7-2	few	NA	TRBJ1-2	CASKGGDSGYTF	TGTGCCAGCAAGGGAGGGGATAGTGGCTACACCTTC
TRBV10-3	few	NA	TRBJ2-1	CVTQQYSYNEQFF	TGTGTCACACAGCAGTACTCCTACAATGAGCAGTTCTTC
TRBV20-1	few	NA	TRBJ2-5	CSARDLPSAFGETQYF	TGCAGTGCTAGAGATCTTCCTAGCGCCTTCGGGGAGACCCAGTACTTC
TRBV20-1	many	NA	TRBJ2-5	CSALGGGIKETQYF	TGCAGTGCCCTCGGAGGGGGGATCAAAGAGACCCAGTACTTC